The source of this T cell receptor beta chain is a study of blood T cell repertoires in COVID-19. Original methodology: Estimated nucleated cell counts came from reference gene primer amplification. TCRdb's copy holds only in-frame clones and misses some; the assay was immunoSEQ multiplex PCR. The DNA was the basis for D and trimming; V, J and clone size are from that table. The table lists fewer than 600,000 clones, 85% to 90% of them singletons. Participants were aged about 18 to 89 years from approximately 23 US areas. CDR1 is SGHAT, CDR2 FQNNGV, per germline. CDR3 length: 16 residues. V dropped 1 base and J dropped 12; count of bases not matched to a gene: 14.

The chain has TRBV11-2 and TRBJ2-1; 8 positions agree with TRBD2. Sequenced: PBMCs or T cells enriched from blood (not recorded which). The receptor's source is a woman aged 40-49 years who had recovered from COVID-19. CDR3 amino acids: CASSLGGRREGLGQFF. CDR3 coding DNA: TGTGCCAGCAGCTTAGGCGGGCGTCGGGAGGGGTTAGGGCAGTTCTTC. The variable domain in full, completed from reference TRBV11-2 and TRBJ2-1, reads EAGVAQSPRYKIIEKRQSVAFWCNPISGHATLYWYQQILGQGPKLLIQFQNNGVVDDSQLPKDRFSAERLKGVDSTLKIQPAKLEDSAVYLCASSLGGRREGLGQFFGPGTRLTVL.